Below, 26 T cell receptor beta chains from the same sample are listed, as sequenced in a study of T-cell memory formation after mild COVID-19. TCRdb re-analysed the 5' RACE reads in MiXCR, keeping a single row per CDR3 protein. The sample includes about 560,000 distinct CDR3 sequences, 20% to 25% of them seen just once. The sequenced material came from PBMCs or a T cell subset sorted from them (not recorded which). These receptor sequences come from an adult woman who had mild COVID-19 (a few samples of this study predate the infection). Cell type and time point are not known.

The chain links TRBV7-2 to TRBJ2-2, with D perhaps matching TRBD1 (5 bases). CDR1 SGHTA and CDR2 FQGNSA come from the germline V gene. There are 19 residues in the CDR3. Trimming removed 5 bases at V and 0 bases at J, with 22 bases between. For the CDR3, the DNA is TGTGCCAGCAGCCTGAGTTCCCGAGTAGGGGTTTCGAACACCGGGGAGCTGTTTTTT. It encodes CASSLSSRVGVSNTGELFF. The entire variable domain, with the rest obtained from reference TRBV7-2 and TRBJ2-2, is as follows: GAGVSQSPSNKVTEKGKDVELRCDPISGHTALYWYRQSLGQGLEFLIYFQGNSAPDKSGLPSDRFSAERTGGSVSTLTIQRTQQEDSAVYLCASSLSSRVGVSNTGELFFGEGSRLTVL.

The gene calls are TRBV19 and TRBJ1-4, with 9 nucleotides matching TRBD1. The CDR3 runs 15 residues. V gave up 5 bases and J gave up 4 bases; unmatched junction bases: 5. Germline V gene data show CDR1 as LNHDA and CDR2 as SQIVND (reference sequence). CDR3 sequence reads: CASSDPGQGNEKLFF. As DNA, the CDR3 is TGTGCCAGTAGTGACCCGGGACAGGGTAATGAAAAACTGTTTTTT.

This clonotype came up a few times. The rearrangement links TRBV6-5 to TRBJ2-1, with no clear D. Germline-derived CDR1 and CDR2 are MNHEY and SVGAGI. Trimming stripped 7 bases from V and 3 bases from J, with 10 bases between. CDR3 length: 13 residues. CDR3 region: CASIGSSYNEQFF. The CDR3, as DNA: TGTGCCAGCATCGGCAGTAGCTACAATGAGCAGTTCTTC.

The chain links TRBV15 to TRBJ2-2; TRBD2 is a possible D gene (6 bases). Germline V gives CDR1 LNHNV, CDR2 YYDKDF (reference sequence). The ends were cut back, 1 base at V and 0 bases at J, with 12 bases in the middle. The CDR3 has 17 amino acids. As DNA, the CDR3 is TGTGCCACCAGCAGAGGGGGGGAATACACGAACACCGGGGAGCTGTTTTTT. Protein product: CATSRGGEYTNTGELFF.

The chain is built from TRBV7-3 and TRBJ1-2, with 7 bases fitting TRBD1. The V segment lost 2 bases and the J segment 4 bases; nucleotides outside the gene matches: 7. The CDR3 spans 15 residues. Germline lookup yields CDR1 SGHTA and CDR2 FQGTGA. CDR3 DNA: TGTGCCAGCAGCTTAGGGACAGCCTCAAGCTATGGCTACACCTTC. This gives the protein CASSLGTASSYGYTF.

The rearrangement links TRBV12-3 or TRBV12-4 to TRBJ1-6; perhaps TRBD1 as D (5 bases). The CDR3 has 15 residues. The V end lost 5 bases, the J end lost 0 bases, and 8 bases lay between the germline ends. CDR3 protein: CASSRDRSYNSPLHF. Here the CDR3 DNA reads TGTGCCAGCAGTCGGGACCGCTCCTATAATTCACCCCTCCACTTT.

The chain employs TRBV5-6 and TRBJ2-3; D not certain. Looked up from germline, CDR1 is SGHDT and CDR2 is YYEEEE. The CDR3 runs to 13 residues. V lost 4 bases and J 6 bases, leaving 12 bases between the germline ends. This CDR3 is CASSVGRVDTQYF. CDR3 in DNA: TGTGCCAGCAGCGTAGGTCGGGTTGATACGCAGTATTTT.

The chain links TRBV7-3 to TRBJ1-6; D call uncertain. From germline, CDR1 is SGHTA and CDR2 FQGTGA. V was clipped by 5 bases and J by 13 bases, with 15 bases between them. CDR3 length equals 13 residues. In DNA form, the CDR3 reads TGTGCCAGCAGCCCCGGACTACGTTCTCCCCTCCACTTT. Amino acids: CASSPGLRSPLHF.

The CDR3 loop is CASGLAVTGVLANTGELFF. CDR3 DNA sequence: TGTGCTAGTGGTTTGGCCGTTACGGGAGTACTAGCGAACACCGGGGAGCTGTTTTTT. V is TRBV12-5 and J is TRBJ2-2; D perhaps matches TRBD2 (6 bases). This CDR3 contains 19 residues. Germline CDR1 and CDR2: LGHNT and FRNRAP. V lost 1 base to trimming and J lost 0 bases, with 18 bases between them.

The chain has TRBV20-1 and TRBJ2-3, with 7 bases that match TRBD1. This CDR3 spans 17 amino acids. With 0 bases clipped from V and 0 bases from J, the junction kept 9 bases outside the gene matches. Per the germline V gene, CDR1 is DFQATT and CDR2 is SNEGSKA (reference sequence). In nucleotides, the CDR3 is TGCAGTGCTAGAGAGAGGGCCGGGACAGAGAGCACAGATACGCAGTATTTT. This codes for CSARERAGTESTDTQYF.

The CDR3 protein is CAISTDRVHEQYF. Written as DNA, the CDR3 is TGTGCCATCAGTACGGACAGGGTGCACGAGCAGTACTTC. The chain carries TRBV10-3 and TRBJ2-7; TRBD1 aligns across 8 bases. The CDR3 is made up of 13 amino acids. The germline V gene encodes CDR1 ENHRY and CDR2 SYGVKD. The V segment lost 5 bases and the J segment 5 bases; nucleotides outside the gene matches: 5.

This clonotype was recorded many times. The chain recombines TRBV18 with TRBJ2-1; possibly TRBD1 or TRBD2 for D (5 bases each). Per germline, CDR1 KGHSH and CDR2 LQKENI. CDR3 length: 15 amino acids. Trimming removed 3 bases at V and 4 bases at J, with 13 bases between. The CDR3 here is CASSPGRRGYNEQFF. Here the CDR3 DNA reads TGTGCCAGCTCACCGGGACGGCGAGGATACAATGAGCAGTTCTTC.

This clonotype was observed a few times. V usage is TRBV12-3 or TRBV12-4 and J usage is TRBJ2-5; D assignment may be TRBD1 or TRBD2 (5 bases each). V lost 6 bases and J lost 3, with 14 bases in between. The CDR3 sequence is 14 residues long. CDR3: CASSPGAVKETQYF. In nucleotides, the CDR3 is TGTGCCAGCAGCCCCGGGGCGGTTAAAGAGACCCAGTACTTC.

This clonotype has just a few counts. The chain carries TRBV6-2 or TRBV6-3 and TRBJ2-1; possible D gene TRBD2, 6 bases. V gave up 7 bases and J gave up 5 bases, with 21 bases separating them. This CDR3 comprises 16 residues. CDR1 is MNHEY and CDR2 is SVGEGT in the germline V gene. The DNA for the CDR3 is TGTGCCAGCAATCCGTTCGGGAGAGAGTTAGACAATGAGCAGTTCTTC. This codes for CASNPFGRELDNEQFF.

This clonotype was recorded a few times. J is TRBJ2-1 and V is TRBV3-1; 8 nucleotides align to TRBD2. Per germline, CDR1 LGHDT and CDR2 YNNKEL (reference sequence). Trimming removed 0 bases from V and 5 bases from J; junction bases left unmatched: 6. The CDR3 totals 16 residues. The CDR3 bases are TGTGCCAGCAGCCAAGAGGTAGCGGGATTCCACAATGAGCAGTTCTTC. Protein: CASSQEVAGFHNEQFF.

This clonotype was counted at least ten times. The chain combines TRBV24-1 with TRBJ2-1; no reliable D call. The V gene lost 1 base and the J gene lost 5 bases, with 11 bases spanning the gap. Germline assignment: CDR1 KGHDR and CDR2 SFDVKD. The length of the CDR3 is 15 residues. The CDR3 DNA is TGTGCCACCAGTGATTTCGGTCCCACCGACAATGAGCAGTTCTTC. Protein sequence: CATSDFGPTDNEQFF.

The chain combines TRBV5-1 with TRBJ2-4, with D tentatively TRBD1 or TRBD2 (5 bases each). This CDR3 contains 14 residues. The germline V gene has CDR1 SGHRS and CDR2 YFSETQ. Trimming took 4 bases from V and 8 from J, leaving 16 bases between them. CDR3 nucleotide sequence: TGCGCCAGCAGCGGAGAGTGGGGGTCGGACATTCAGTACTTC. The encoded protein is CASSGEWGSDIQYF.

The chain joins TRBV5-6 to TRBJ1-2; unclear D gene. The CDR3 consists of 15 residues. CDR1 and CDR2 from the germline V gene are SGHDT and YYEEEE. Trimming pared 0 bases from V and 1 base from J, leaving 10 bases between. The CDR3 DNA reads TGTGCCAGCAGCTTGGGACGGCTTCTTAACTATGGCTACACCTTC. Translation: CASSLGRLLNYGYTF.

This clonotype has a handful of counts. CDR3 DNA sequence: TGTGCCGTAGGAGGGGTCAAAAACATTCAGTACTTC. It codes for CAVGGVKNIQYF. The chain joins TRBV7-4 to TRBJ2-4; D perhaps matches TRBD2 (6 bases). Trimming removed 11 bases from V and 3 bases from J, with 11 bases in between. The germline CDR1 and CDR2 sequences are SGHVT and SQSDAQ. The CDR3 runs 12 residues.

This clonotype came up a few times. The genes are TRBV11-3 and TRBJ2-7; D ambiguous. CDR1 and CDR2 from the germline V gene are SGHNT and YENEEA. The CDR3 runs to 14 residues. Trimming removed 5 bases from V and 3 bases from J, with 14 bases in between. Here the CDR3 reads CASSLGADNYEQYF. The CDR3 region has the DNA TGTGCCAGCAGCCTAGGCGCTGACAACTACGAGCAGTACTTC.

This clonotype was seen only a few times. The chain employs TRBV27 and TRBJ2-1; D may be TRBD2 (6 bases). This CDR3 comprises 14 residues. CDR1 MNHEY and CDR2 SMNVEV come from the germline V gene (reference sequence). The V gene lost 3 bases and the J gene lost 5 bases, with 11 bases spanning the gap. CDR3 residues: CASSLRGTNNEQFF. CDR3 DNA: TGTGCCAGCAGTTTGCGGGGTACCAACAATGAGCAGTTCTTC.

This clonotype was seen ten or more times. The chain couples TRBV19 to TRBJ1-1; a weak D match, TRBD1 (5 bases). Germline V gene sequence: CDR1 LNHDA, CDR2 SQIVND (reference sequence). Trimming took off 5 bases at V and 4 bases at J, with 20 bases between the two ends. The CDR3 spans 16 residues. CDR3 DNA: TGTGCCAGTAGTGCCTACGGAGGCCTGGGGGGCACTGAAGCTTTCTTT. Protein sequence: CASSAYGGLGGTEAFF.

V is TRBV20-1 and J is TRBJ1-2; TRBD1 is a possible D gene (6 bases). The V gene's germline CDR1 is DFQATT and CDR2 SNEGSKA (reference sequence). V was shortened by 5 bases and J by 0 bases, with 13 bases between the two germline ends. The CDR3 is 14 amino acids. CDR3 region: CSAVGDTTNYGYTF. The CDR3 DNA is TGCAGTGCTGTGGGGGACACAACTAACTATGGCTACACCTTC.

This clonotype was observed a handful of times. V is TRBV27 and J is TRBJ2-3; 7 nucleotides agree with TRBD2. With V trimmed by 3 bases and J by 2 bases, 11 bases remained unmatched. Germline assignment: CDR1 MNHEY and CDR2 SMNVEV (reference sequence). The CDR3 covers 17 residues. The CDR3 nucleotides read TGTGCCAGCAGTTTCACGACCTCTAGCGGTTACACAGATACGCAGTATTTT. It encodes CASSFTTSSGYTDTQYF.

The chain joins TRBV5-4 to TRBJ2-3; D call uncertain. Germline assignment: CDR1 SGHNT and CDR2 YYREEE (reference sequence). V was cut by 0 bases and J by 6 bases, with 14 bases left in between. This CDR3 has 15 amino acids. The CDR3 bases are TGTGCCAGCAGCTTGGCTACGGATATCATTGATACGCAGTATTTT. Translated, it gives CASSLATDIIDTQYF.

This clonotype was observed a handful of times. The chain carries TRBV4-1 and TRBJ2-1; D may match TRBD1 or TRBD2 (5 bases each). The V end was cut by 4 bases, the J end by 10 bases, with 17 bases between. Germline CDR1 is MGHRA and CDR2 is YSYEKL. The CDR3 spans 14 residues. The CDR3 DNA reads TGCGCCAGCAGCCTACAAATGGGGGAGAGAGAGCAGTTCTTC. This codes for CASSLQMGEREQFF.